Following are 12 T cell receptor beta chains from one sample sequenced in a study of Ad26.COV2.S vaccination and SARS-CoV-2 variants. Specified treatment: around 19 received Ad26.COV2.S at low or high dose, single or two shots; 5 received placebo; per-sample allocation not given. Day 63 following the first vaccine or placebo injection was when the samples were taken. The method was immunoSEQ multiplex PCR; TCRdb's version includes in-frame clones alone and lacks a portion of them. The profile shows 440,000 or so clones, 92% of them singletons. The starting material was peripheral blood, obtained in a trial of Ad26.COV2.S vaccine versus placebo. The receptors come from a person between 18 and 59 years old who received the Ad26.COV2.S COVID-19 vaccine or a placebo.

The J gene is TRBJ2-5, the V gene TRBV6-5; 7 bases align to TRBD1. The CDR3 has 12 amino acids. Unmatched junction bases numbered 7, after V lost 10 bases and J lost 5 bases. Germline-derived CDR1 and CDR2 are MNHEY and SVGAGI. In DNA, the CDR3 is TGTGCCACCACAGGGGTGGGGGAGACCCAGTACTTC. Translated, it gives CATTGVGETQYF.

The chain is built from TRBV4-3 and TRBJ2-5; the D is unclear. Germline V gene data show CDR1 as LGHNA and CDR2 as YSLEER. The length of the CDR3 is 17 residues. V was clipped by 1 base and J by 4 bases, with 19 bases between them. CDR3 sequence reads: CASSQVGFQAGGETQYF. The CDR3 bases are TGCGCCAGCAGCCAAGTCGGCTTTCAGGCAGGCGGAGAGACCCAGTACTTC.

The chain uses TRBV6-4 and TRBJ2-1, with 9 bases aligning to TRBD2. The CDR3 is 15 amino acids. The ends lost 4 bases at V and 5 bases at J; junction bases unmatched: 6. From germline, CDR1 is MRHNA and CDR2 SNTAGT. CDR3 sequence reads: CASSGGGALNNEQFF. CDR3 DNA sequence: TGTGCCAGCAGTGGCGGGGGGGCTCTCAACAATGAGCAGTTCTTC.

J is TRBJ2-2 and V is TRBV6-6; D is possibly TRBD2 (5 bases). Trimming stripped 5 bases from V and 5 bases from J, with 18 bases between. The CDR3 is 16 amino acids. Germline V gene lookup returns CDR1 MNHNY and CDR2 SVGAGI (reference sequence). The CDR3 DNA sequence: TGTGCCAGCAGTATACTAGTATCAGGAAGTACCGGGGAGCTGTTTTTT. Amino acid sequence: CASSILVSGSTGELFF.

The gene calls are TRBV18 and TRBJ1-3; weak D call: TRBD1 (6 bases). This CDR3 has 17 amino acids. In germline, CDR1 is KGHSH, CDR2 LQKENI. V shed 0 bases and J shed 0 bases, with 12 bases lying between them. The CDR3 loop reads CASSPPGTHSSGNTIYF. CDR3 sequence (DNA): TGTGCCAGCTCACCACCGGGGACACATAGCTCTGGAAACACCATATATTTT.

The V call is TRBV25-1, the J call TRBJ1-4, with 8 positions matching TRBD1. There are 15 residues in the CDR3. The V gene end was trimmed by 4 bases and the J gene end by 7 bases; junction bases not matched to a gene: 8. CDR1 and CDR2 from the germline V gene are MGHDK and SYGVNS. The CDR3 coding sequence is TGTGCCAGCAGTGTCCACAGGGGGAGGGCTGAAAAACTGTTTTTT. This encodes CASSVHRGRAEKLFF.

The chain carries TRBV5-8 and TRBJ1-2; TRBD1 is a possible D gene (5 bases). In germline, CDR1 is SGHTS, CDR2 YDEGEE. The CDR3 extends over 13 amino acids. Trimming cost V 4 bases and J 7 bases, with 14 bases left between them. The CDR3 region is CASSQLPGTGYTF. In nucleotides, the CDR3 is TGTGCCAGCAGCCAACTTCCAGGGACTGGCTACACCTTC.

The CDR3 DNA reads TGCGCCAGCAGTCAACCCCCAACAGGAAGGAACACTGAAGCTTTCTTT. Translated: CASSQPPTGRNTEAFF. The gene calls are TRBV23-1 and TRBJ1-1, with D perhaps TRBD1 (5 bases). TRBV23-1 is recorded as an ORF, its role being uncertain. This CDR3 has 16 residues. Deletions cut 2 bases from V and 1 base from J, with 14 bases between.

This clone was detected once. CDR3: CAWKGTVREKLFF. DNA of the CDR3: TGTGCCTGGAAAGGGACAGTTCGGGAAAAACTGTTTTTT. The chain joins TRBV30 to TRBJ1-4, with 7 bases identical to TRBD1. The CDR3 length is 13 residues. After removal of 4 bases from V and 8 bases from J, the junction contained 7 bases not matched to a gene. Germline values: CDR1 GTSNPN, CDR2 SVGIG (reference sequence).

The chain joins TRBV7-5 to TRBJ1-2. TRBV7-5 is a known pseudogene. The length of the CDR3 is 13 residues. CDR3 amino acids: CARSPPGAYGYTF. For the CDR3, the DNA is TGTGCCAGAAGCCCCCCGGGGGCCTATGGCTACACCTTC.

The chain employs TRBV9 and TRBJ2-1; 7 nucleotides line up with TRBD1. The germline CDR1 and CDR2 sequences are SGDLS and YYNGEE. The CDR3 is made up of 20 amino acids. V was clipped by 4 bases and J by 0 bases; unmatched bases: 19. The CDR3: CASSSRTGDRGQSSYNEQFF. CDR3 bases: TGTGCCAGCAGCTCTCGAACAGGGGATCGGGGTCAATCCTCCTACAATGAGCAGTTCTTC.

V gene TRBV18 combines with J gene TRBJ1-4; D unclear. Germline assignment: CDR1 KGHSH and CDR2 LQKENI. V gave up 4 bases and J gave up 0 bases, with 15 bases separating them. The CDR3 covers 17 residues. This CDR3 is CASSLMKSGATNEKLFF. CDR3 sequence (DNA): TGTGCCAGCTCACTTATGAAGTCAGGTGCAACTAATGAAAAACTGTTTTTT.